This T cell receptor beta chain was recovered during a study of human T cells and chemical hapten exposure. Study as a whole: Chiefly female patients presented with alopecia areata, totalis or universalis. Small discrepancies in pooled library volume mainly accounted for the varying TCR yields per sample. Notes on the study in general: Versus controls, expanded TCRs had significantly more large CDR3 similarity clusters.

Specified time point: patch test 1, 2 weeks after DPC sensitization. Stated treatment: therapeutic diphenylcyclopropenone sensitization with weekly scalp DPC. The trim removed 5 bases at V and 6 bases at J, leaving 3 bases unmatched. The length of the CDR3 is 14 residues. Germline values: CDR1 MNHEY, CDR2 SVGEGT. TCRdb used MiXCR to reprocess the RACE reads, holding one entry per CDR3 protein. The profile shows about 340,000 distinct CDR3 sequences, roughly 6.9% of them singletons. This clonotype has a count of ten or more. The antigen is undetermined. The sample was whole blood, taken in connection with sensitization to the hapten diphenylcyclopropenone (DPC). The rearrangement uses TRBV6-2 or TRBV6-3 and TRBJ2-3; the match to TRBD2 covers 12 bases. The sequence came from a woman aged 18-29 years with alopecia areata. Some clones in this sample may be carry-over from other donors' samples. Here the CDR3 reads CASSPGTSGDTQYF. CDR3 nucleotides: TGTGCCAGCAGTCCCGGGACTAGCGGGGATACGCAGTATTTT.